The 8 T cell receptor beta chains given below trace back to one sample, sequenced in a study of blood T cell repertoires in COVID-19. The repertoire was sequenced with immunoSEQ multiplex PCR; TCRdb's copy has only in-frame clones and lacks some. In the table there are roughly 230,000 clones, approximately 85% of which are singletons. The sample taken for sequencing was peripheral blood. The receptors shown here come from a man aged 45 to 65 with COVID-19, enrolled during active disease.

The V gene is TRBV5-1, the J gene TRBJ2-2; possible D gene TRBD2, 6 bases. Trimming cost V 0 bases and J 5 bases, with 8 bases left between them. The germline CDR1 and CDR2 sequences are SGHRS and YFSETQ. This CDR3 spans 14 amino acids. CDR3 DNA: TGCGCCAGCAGCTTGGCCGGGGGTACCGGGGAGCTGTTTTTT. Its protein product is CASSLAGGTGELFF.

This sequence joins TRBV18 and TRBJ1-2; 7 nucleotides align to TRBD1. The CDR3 loop spans 14 amino acids. CDR1 is KGHSH and CDR2 is LQKENI in the germline V gene. The V segment lost 6 bases and the J segment 5 bases; nucleotides outside the gene matches: 9. DNA for the CDR3: TGTGCCAGCTCTCTCGACAGGGCTTGGTATGGCTACACCTTC. It yields the protein CASSLDRAWYGYTF.

The J gene is TRBJ2-3, the V gene TRBV27; D perhaps matches TRBD2 (6 bases). Germline CDR1 is MNHEY and CDR2 is SMNVEV (reference sequence). Trimming removed 6 bases from V and 5 bases from J, with 12 bases in between. The CDR3 length is 13 residues. The CDR3 region has the DNA TGTGCCAGCAGGGCCCCGGGGGTAGATACGCAGTATTTT. It translates to CASRAPGVDTQYF.

This clone was recorded once. The chain has TRBV3-1 (or the pseudogene TRBV3-2) and TRBJ2-1; unclear D gene. V lost 8 bases to trimming and J lost 1 base, with 3 bases between them. CDR3 length: 11 residues. Germline CDR1 is LGHDT and CDR2 is YNNKEL (reference sequence). The CDR3 here is CASRSYNEQFF. The CDR3 nucleotides read TGTGCCAGCCGTTCCTACAATGAGCAGTTCTTC.

The chain couples TRBV29-1 to TRBJ1-1; TRBD1 is a possible D gene (5 bases). Trimming cost V 7 bases and J 1 base, with 25 bases left between them. Germline lookup yields CDR1 SQVTM and CDR2 ANQGSEA. There are 17 residues in the CDR3. The CDR3 spells CSGQDHRGWVGNTEAFF. For the CDR3, the DNA is TGCAGCGGGCAAGATCACCGGGGGTGGGTGGGGAACACTGAAGCTTTCTTT.

This clone has just one count. This rearrangement joins TRBV5-5 to TRBJ1-3, with a possible D match to TRBD1 (6 bases). Germline loops: CDR1 SGHKS, CDR2 YYEKEE (reference sequence). V was pared by 3 bases and J by 0 bases, with 16 bases between. There are 17 residues in the CDR3. CDR3: CASSWNDRPYSGNTIYF. The DNA for the CDR3 is TGTGCCAGCAGCTGGAATGACAGGCCATACTCTGGAAACACCATATATTTT.

This clone showed up just once. The DNA for the CDR3 is TGTGCCAGCAGTGACGGGACAGCAAGAATCACAGATACGCAGTATTTT. Translation: CASSDGTARITDTQYF. The chain recombines TRBV5-8 with TRBJ2-3, with TRBD1 matching over 7 bases. The germline V gene has CDR1 SGHTS and CDR2 YDEGEE. The CDR3 is 16 amino acids. The trim removed 5 bases at V and 2 bases at J, leaving 11 bases unmatched.

The chain couples TRBV6-5 to TRBJ1-1; tentative D call: TRBD1 (5 bases). This CDR3 comprises 16 residues. Germline CDR1 MNHEY, CDR2 SVGAGI. Trimming took off 0 bases at V and 10 bases at J, with 21 bases between the two ends. In DNA form, the CDR3 reads TGTGCCAGCAGTTACTCGGGTTGGGGGGTCCAGGATGTAGCTTTCTTT. It is translated as CASSYSGWGVQDVAFF.